This T cell receptor (beta chain) appears in the sequencing data of a study of metastatic and nonmetastatic thyroid tumors. Study at large: The authors compared repertoires across blood and tumor or nodule tissue from malignant and benign thyroid patients.

In the original processing: Using the CDR3 differences seen across clinicopathological groups, the authors built a distant-metastasis classifier for papillary thyroid cancer, which was meant to discriminate distant-metastatic patients. TCRdb re-processed the PCR reads through MiXCR. Here the V and J calls rest on TCRdb's processing, not on the authors' analysis. In the table there are around 22,000 clones, 9.5% to 12% of which are singletons. All patients were treatment-naive before thyroid surgery. This clone was found many times. Its specificity is unknown. The CDR3 is 14 residues long. Per germline, CDR1 DFQATT and CDR2 SNEGSKA (reference sequence). Unmatched junction bases numbered 5, after V lost 1 base and J lost 4 bases. General study findings and limits: Reported TCR beta diversity, measured in blood and tumor, was significantly higher for malignant thyroid tumors than for benign nodules.

Sequences were obtained from blood. The sequence came from a female donor with papillary thyroid cancer or a benign thyroid nodule (not recorded which). Some clones in this sample may be carry-over from other donors' samples. V and J are TRBV20-1 and TRBJ2-7; 9 bases line up with TRBD2. The CDR3 here is CSARVSGRAYEQYF. CDR3 bases: TGCAGTGCTAGAGTTAGCGGGAGAGCGTACGAGCAGTACTTC.